Listed here is a single T cell receptor (beta chain). No antigen is known for it. Donors sampled were nominally healthy, though unrecorded immune exposures were likely. The entry originates in a study of cytomegalovirus exposure and HLA in healthy donors. The overall study: 81% of 350 to 400 genotyped donors fell in the Caucasian-associated ancestry cluster.

Germline lookup yields CDR1 SGHTA and CDR2 FQGNSA. Between the trimmed V and J ends, which lost 2 bases and 8 bases, there was a span of 12 bases. The CDR3 sequence is 14 residues long. Overall study findings and caveats: Published work reported that the classifier diagnosed cytomegalovirus status with high specificity and sensitivity. A later analysis found TCR association rates differed by HLA locus, highest for DRB1 and lowest for HLA-C.

Researchers ran the PCR with 60 Vbeta and 13 Jbeta primers. Repertoires were generated with immunoSEQ multiplex PCR, while TCRdb's copy carries only in-frame clones and drops some. Its table lists 90,000 to 130,000 clones. Input material: PBMCs. This clonotype originated in a man aged 35 to 55 in good health and CMV-seropositive. The genes are TRBV7-2 and TRBJ1-4; D not resolved. For the CDR3, the DNA is TGTGCCAGCAGCTTACTCCTATCTCGGGAAAAACTGTTTTTT. Amino acid sequence: CASSLLLSREKLFF. The variable domain in full, with the rest retrieved from reference TRBV7-2 and TRBJ1-4, is GAGVSQSPSNKVTEKGKDVELRCDPISGHTALYWYRQSLGQGLEFLIYFQGNSAPDKSGLPSDRFSAERTGGSVSTLTIQRTQQEDSAVYLCASSLLLSREKLFFGSGTQLSVL.